This T cell receptor beta chain was observed in a study of T-cell reconstitution after alpha-beta-depleted transplantation in children. This clonotype was seen a handful of times. Preparation of the TCRbeta library involved a method that used unique molecular identifiers. TCRdb reprocessed the PCR reads via MiXCR and lists one record per CDR3 protein. The sample contains a few hundred thousand distinct CDR3 sequences, about an eighth of which appear only once. V lost 2 bases, J lost 3 bases, and 16 bases lay in between. The germline V gene encodes CDR1 PRHDT and CDR2 FYEKMQ (reference sequence). This CDR3 is 17 amino acids long.

The sequence was obtained from a human donor who donated a stem cell graft to a child with Fanconi anemia. The sample in question was PBMCs, obtained from the stem cell graft. The chain employs TRBV13 and TRBJ2-2; D not certain. Here the CDR3 DNA reads TGTGCCAGCAGCTTAAAACTTGGGAACACCTACACCGGGGAGCTGTTTTTT. Translated, it gives CASSLKLGNTYTGELFF.